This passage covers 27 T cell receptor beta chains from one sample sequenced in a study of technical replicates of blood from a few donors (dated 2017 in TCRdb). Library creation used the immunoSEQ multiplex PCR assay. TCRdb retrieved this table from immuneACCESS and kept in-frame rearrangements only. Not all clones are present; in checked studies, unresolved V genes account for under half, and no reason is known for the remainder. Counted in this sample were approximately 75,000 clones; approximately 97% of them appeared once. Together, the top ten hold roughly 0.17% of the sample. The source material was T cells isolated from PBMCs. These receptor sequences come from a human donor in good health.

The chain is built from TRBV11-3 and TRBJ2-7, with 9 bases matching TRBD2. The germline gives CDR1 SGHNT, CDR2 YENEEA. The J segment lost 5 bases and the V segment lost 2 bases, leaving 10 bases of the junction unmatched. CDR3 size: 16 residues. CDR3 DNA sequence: TGTGCCAGCAGCTTAATGTCTGCTAGCGGGAAAAACGAGCAGTACTTC. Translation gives CASSLMSASGKNEQYF.

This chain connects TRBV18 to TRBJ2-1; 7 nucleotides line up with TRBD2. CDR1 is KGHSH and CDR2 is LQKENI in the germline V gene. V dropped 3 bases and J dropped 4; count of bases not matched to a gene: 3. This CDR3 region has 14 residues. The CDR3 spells CASSPKLAYNEQFF. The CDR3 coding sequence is TGTGCCAGCTCACCGAAACTAGCGTACAATGAGCAGTTCTTC.

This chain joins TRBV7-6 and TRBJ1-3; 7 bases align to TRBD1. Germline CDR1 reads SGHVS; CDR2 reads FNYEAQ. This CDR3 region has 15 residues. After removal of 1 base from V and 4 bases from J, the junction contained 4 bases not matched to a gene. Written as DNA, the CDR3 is TGTGCCAGCAGCTTAGACACAGGGGTCGGAAACACCATATATTTT. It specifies CASSLDTGVGNTIYF.

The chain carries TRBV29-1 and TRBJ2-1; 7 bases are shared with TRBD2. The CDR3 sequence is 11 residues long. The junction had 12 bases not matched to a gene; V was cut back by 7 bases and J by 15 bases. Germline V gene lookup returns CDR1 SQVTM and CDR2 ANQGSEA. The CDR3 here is CSGRGEGGWFF. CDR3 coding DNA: TGCAGCGGTAGAGGTGAGGGAGGGTGGTTCTTC.

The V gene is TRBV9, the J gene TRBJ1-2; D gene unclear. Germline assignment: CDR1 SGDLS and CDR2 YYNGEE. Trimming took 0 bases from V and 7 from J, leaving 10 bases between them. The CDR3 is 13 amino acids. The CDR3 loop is CASSVESDLGYTF. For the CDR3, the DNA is TGTGCCAGCAGCGTAGAGAGCGACCTTGGCTACACCTTC.

The CDR3 region has the DNA TGCGCCAGCAGCCCGGAGGGCAGGGTAGAGGTCTACGAGCAGTACTTC. This codes for CASSPEGRVEVYEQYF. The V gene is TRBV4-1, the J gene TRBJ2-7, with D possibly matching TRBD2 (6 bases). Germline CDR1 is MGHRA and CDR2 is YSYEKL. The germline V and J ends were trimmed by 4 bases and 3 bases, with 19 bases remaining between them. The CDR3 spans 16 residues.

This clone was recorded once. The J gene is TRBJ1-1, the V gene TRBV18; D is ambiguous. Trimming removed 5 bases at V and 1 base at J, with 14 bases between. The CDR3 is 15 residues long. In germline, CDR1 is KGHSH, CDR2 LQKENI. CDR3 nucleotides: TGTGCCAGCTCAATGGCGGTGAGGGCGAACACTGAAGCTTTCTTT. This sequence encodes CASSMAVRANTEAFF.

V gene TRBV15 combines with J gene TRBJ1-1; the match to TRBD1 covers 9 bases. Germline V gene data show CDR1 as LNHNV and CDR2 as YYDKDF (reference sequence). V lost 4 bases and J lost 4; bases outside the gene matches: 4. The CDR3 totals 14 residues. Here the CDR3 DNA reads TGTGCCACCAGCACCGGGACAGGGATCACTGAAGCTTTCTTT. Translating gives CATSTGTGITEAFF.

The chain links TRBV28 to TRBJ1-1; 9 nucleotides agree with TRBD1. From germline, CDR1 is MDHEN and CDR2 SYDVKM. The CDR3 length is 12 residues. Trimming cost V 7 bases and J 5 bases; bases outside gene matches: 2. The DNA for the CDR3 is TGTGCCAGCAAGGACAGGGGTACTGAAGCTTTCTTT. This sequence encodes CASKDRGTEAFF.

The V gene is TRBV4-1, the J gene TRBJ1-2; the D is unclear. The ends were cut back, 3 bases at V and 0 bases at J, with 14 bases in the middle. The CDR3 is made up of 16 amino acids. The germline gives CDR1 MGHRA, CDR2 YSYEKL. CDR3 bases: TGCGCCAGCAGCCACGGTTCTGAACTCGCTAACTATGGCTACACCTTC. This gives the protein CASSHGSELANYGYTF.

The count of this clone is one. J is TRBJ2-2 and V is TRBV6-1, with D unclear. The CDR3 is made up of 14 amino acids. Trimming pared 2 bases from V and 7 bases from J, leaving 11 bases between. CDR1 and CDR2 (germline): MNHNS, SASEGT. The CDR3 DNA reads TGTGCCAGCAGTGAACTGTCTTACATCGGGGAGCTGTTTTTT. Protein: CASSELSYIGELFF.

The CDR3 DNA is TGTGCCAGCAGCTGGCGACAGGGAGATTACTATGGCTACACCTTC. Translating it yields CASSWRQGDYYGYTF. The genes are TRBV7-9 and TRBJ1-2; 7 nucleotides align to TRBD1. V was pared by 4 bases and J by 3 bases, with 8 bases of the junction left unmatched. This CDR3 spans 15 amino acids. The germline CDR1 and CDR2 sequences are SEHNR and FQNEAQ (reference sequence).

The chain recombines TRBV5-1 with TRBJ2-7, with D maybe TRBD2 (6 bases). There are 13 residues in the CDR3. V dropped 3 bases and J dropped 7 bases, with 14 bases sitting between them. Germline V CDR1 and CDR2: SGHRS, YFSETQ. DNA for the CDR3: TGCGCCAGCAGCTCCGGAGGGGTGTATGAGCAGTACTTC. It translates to CASSSGGVYEQYF. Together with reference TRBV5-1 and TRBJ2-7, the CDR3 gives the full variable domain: KAGVTQTPRYLIKTRGQQVTLSCSPISGHRSVSWYQQTPGQGLQFLFEYFSETQRNKGNFPGRFSGRQFSNSRSEMNVSTLELGDSALYLCASSSGGVYEQYFGPGTRLTVT.

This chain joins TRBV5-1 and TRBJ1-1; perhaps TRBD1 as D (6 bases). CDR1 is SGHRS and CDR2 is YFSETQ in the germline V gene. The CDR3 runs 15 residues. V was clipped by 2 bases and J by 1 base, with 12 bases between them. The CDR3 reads CASSLAGHPNTEAFF. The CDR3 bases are TGCGCCAGCAGCTTAGCGGGACACCCGAACACTGAAGCTTTCTTT.

This CDR3 is CASLQTSGGQETQYF. The CDR3 nucleotides read TGCGCCAGCCTGCAAACTAGCGGGGGGCAAGAGACCCAGTACTTC. The chain uses TRBV5-1 and TRBJ2-5; 12 bases are a match to TRBD2. The CDR3 is made up of 15 amino acids. Trimming took 7 bases from V and 2 from J; bases not matched to a gene: 6. CDR1 SGHRS and CDR2 YFSETQ come from the germline V gene.

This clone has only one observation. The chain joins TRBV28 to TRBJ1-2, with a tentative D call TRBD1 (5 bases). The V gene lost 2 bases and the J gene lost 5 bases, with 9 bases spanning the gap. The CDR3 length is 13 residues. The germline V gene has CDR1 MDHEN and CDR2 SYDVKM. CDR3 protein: CASSLGGKYGYTF. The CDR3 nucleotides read TGTGCCAGCAGTTTAGGGGGGAAGTATGGCTACACCTTC.

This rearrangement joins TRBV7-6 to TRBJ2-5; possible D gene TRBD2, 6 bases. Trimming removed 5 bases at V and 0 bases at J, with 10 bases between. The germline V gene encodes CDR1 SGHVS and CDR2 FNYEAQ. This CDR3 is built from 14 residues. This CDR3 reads CASSPGGNQETQYF. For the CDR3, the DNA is TGTGCCAGCAGCCCCGGCGGGAACCAAGAGACCCAGTACTTC.

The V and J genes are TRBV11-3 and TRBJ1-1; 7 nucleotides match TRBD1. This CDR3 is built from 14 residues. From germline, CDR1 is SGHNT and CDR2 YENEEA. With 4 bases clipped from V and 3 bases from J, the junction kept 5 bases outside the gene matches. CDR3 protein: CASSSYRGHTEAFF. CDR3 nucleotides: TGTGCCAGCAGCTCATACAGGGGTCACACTGAAGCTTTCTTT. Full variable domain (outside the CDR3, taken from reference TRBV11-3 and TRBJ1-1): EAGVVQSPRYKIIEKKQPVAFWCNPISGHNTLYWYLQNLGQGPELLIRYENEEAVDDSQLPKDRFSAERLKGVDSTLKIQPAELGDSAVYLCASSSYRGHTEAFFGQGTRLTVV.

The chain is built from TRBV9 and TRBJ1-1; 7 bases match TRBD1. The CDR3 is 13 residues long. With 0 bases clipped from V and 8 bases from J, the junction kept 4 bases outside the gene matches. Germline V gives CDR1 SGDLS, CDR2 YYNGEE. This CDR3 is CASSVAPGQEAFF. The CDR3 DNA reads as TGTGCCAGCAGCGTAGCCCCGGGACAGGAAGCTTTCTTT.

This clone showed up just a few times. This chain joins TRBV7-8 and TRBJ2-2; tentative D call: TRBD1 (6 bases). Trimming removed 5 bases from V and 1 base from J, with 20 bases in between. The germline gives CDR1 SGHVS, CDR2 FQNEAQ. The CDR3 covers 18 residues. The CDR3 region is CASSRLLGAWMNTGELFF. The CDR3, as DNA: TGTGCCAGCAGCCGACTTTTGGGGGCGTGGATGAACACCGGGGAGCTGTTTTTT.

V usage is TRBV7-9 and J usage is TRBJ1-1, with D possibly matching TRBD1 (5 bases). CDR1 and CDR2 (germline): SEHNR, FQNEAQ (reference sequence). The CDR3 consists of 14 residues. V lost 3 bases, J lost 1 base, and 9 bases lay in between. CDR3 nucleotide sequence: TGTGCCAGCAGCTTTACAGGTGCGAACACTGAAGCTTTCTTT. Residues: CASSFTGANTEAFF.

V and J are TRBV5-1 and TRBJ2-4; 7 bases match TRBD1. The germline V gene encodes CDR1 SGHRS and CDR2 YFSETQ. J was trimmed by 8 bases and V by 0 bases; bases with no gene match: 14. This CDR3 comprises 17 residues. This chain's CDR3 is CASSLVGTDKIGDIQYF. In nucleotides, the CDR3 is TGCGCCAGCAGCTTGGTTGGGACAGACAAAATCGGGGACATTCAGTACTTC.

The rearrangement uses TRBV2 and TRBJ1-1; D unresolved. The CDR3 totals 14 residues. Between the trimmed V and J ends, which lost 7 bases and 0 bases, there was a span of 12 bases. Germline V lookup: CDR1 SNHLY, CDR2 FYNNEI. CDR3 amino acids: CASNELELNTEAFF. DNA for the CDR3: TGTGCCAGCAATGAGCTTGAGTTGAACACTGAAGCTTTCTTT. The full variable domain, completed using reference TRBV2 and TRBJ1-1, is EPEVTQTPSHQVTQMGQEVILRCVPISNHLYFYWYRQILGQKVEFLVSFYNNEISEKSEIFDDQFSVERPDGSNFTLKIRSTKLEDSAMYFCASNELELNTEAFFGQGTRLTVV.

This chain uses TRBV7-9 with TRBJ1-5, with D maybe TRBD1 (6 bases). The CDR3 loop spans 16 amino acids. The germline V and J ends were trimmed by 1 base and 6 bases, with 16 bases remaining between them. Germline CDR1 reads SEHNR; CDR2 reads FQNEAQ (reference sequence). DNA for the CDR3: TGTGCCAGCAGCTTAGTGGCAGGGGAGTCCGGTCAGCCCCAGCATTTT. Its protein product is CASSLVAGESGQPQHF.

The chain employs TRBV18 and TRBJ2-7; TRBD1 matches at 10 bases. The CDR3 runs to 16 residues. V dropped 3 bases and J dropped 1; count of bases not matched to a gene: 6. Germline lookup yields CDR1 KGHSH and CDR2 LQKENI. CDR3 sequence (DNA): TGTGCCAGCTCACCGACGGGACAGGGGCCTTCCTACGAGCAGTACTTC. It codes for CASSPTGQGPSYEQYF.

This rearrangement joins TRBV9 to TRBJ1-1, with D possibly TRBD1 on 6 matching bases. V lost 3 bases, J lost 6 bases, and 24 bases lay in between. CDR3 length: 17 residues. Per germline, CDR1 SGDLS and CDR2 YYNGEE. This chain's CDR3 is CASSETFRRGRDPEAFF. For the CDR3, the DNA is TGTGCCAGCAGCGAAACCTTTAGGCGGGGGCGAGATCCTGAAGCTTTCTTT.

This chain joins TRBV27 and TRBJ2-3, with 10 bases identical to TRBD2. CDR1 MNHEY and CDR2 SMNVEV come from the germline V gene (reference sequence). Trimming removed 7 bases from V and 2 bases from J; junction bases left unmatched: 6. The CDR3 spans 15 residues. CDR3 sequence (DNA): TGTGCCAGCACCAAACTAGCGGGGAACACAGATACGCAGTATTTT. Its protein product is CASTKLAGNTDTQYF.